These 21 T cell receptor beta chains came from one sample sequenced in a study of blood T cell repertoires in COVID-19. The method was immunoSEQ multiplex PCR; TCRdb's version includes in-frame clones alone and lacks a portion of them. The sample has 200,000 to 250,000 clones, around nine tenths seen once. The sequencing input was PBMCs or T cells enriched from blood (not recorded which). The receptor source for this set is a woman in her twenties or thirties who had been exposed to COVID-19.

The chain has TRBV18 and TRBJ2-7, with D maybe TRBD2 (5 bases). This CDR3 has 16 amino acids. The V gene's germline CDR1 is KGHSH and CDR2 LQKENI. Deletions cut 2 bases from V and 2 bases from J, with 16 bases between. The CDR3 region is CASSPGRGATPYEQYF. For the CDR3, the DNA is TGTGCCAGCTCACCAGGACGGGGAGCAACCCCCTACGAGCAGTACTTC.

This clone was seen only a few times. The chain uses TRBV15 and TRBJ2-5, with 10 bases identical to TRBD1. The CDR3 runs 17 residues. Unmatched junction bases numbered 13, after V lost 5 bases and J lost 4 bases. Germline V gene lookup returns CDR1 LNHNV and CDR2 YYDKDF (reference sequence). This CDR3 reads CATSQEEPGQGRETQYF. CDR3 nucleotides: TGTGCCACCAGCCAAGAAGAACCGGGACAGGGGAGAGAGACCCAGTACTTC.

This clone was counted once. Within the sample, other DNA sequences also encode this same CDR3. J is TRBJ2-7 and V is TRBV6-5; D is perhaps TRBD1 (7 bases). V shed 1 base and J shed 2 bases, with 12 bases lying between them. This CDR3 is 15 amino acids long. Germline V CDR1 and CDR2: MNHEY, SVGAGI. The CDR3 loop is CASSYLAGGPYEQYF. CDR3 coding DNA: TGTGCCAGCAGTTACTTGGCAGGGGGGCCCTACGAGCAGTACTTC.

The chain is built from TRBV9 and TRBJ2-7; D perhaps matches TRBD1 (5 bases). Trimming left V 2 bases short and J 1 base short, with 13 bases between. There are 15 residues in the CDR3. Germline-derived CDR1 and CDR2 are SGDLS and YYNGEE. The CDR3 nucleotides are TGTGCCAGCAGCGTCGGTACAGGAGAATCCTACGAGCAGTACTTC. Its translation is CASSVGTGESYEQYF. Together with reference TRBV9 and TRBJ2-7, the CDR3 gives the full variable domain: DSGVTQTPKHLITATGQRVTLRCSPRSGDLSVYWYQQSLDQGLQFLIQYYNGEERAKGNILERFSAQQFPDLHSELNLSSLELGDSALYFCASSVGTGESYEQYFGPGTRLTVT.

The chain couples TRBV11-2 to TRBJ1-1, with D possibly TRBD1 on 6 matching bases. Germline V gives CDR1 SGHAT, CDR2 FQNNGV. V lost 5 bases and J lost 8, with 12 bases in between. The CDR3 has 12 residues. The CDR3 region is CASSHTGTEAFF. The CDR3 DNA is TGTGCCAGCAGCCATACAGGGACCGAAGCTTTCTTT.

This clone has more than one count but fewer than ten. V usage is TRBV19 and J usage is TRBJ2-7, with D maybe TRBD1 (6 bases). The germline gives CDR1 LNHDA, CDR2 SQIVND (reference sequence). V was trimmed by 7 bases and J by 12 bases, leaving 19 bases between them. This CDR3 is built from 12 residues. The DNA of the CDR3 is TGTGCCAGTAACGGACAGACCACCGAGGTGTACTTC. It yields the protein CASNGQTTEVYF.

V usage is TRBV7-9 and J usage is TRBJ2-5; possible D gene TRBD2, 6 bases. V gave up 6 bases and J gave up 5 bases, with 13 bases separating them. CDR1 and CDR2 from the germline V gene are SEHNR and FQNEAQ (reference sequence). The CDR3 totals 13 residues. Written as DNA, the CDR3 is TGTGCCAGCAGAGGCGTGGGGAGGGAGACCCAGTACTTC. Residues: CASRGVGRETQYF.

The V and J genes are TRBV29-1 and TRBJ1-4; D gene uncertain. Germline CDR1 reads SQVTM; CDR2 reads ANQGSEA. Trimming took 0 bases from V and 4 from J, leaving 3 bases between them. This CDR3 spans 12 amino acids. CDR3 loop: CSVEDNNEKLFF. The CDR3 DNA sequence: TGCAGCGTTGAAGACAATAATGAAAAACTGTTTTTT.

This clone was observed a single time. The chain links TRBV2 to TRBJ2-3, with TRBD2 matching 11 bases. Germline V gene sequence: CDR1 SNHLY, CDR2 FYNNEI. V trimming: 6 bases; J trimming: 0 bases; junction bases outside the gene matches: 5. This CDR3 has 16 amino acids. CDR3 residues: CASRGLAGSSTDTQYF. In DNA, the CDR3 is TGTGCCAGCAGAGGACTAGCGGGTTCTAGCACAGATACGCAGTATTTT.

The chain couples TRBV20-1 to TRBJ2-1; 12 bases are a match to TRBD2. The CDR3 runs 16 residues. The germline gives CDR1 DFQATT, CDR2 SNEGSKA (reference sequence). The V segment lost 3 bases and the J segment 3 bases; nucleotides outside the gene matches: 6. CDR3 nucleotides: TGCAGTGCTAGTAGACTAGCGGGAGATTTCTACAATGAGCAGTTCTTC. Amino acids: CSASRLAGDFYNEQFF.

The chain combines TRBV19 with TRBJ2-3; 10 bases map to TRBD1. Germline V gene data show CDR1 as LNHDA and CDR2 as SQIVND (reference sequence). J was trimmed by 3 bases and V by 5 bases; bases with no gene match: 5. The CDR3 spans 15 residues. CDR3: CASSPEGQGTDTQYF. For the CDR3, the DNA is TGTGCCAGTAGTCCAGAGGGACAGGGGACAGATACGCAGTATTTT.

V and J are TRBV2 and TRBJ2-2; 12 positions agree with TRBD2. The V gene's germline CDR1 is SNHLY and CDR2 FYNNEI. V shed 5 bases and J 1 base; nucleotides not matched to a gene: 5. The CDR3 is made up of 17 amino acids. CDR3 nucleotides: TGTGCCAGCAGTTCTTGGACTAGCGGGATGAACACCGGGGAGCTGTTTTTT. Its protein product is CASSSWTSGMNTGELFF. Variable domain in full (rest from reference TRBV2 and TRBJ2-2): EPEVTQTPSHQVTQMGQEVILRCVPISNHLYFYWYRQILGQKVEFLVSFYNNEISEKSEIFDDQFSVERPDGSNFTLKIRSTKLEDSAMYFCASSSWTSGMNTGELFFGEGSRLTVL.

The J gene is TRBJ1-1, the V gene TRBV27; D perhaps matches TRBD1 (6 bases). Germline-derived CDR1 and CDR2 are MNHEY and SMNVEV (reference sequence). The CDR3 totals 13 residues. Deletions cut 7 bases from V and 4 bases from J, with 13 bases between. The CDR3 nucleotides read TGTGCCAGCACGTGGGGGCCCGGCACTGAAGCTTTCTTT. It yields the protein CASTWGPGTEAFF.

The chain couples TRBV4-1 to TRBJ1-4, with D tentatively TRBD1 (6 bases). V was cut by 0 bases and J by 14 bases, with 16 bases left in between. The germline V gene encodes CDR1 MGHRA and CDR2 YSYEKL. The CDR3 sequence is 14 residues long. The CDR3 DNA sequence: TGCGCCAGCAGCCAAGAGGGAACAGGGATAGGGCTGTTTTTT. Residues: CASSQEGTGIGLFF.

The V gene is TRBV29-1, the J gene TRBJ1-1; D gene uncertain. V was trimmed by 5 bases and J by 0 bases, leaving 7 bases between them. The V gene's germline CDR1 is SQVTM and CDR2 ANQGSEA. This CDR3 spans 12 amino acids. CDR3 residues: CSVPGMNTEAFF. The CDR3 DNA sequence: TGCAGCGTTCCAGGTATGAACACTGAAGCTTTCTTT.

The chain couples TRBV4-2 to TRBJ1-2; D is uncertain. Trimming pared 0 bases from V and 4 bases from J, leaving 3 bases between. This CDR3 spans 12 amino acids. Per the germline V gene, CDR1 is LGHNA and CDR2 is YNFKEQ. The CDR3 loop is CASSQDSYGYTF. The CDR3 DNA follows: TGTGCCAGCAGCCAAGATAGCTATGGCTACACCTTC.

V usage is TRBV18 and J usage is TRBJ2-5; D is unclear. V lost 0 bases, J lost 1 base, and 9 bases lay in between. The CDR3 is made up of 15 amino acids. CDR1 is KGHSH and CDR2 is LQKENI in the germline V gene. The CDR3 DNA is TGTGCCAGCTCACCACCGCTGAGAGTCCAAGAGACCCAGTACTTC. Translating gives CASSPPLRVQETQYF.

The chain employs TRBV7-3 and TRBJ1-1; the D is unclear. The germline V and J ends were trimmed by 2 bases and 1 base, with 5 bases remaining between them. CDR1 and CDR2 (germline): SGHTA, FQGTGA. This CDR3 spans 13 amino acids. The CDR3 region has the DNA TGTGCCAGCAGCTTATGGGCGAACACTGAAGCTTTCTTT. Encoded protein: CASSLWANTEAFF.

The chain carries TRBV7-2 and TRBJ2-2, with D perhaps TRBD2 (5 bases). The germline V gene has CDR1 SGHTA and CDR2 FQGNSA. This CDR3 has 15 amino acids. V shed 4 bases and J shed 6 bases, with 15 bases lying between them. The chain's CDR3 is CASSSHPRVAGELFF. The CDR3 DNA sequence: TGTGCCAGCAGCTCCCATCCGAGGGTTGCCGGGGAGCTGTTTTTT.

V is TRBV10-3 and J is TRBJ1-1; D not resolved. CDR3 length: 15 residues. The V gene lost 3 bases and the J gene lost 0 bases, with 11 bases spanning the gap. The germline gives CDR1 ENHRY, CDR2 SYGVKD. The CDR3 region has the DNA TGTGCCATCAGTGACCCGGTGGGCTTGAACACTGAAGCTTTCTTT. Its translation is CAISDPVGLNTEAFF.

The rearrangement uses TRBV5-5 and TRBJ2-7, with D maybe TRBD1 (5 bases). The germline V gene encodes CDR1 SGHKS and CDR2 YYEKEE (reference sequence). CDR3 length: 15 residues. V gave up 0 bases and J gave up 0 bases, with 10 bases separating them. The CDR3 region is CASSLEGFYSYEQYF. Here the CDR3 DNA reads TGTGCCAGCAGCTTGGAGGGGTTTTACTCCTACGAGCAGTACTTC.